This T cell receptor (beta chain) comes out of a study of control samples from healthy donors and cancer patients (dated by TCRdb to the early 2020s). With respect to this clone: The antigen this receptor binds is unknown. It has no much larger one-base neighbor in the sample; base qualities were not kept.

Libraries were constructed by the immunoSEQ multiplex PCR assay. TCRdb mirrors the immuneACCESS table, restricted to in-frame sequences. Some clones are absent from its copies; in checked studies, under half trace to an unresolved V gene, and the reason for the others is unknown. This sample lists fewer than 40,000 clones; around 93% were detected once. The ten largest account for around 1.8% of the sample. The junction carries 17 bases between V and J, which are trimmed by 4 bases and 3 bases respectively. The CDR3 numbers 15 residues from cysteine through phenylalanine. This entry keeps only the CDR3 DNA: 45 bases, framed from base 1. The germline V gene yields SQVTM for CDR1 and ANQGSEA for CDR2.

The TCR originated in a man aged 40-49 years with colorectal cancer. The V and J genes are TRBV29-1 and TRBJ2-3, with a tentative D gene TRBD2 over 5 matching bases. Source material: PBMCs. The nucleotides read TGCAGCGTTGGACTTACGGGGTTAGTAACAGATACGCAGTATTTT. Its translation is CSVGLTGLVTDTQYF.